This T cell receptor beta chain was found in a study of human T cells and chemical hapten exposure. Time point defined: pre-sensitization, week 0. Indicated treatment: therapeutic diphenylcyclopropenone sensitization with weekly scalp DPC. The CDR3 is made up of 16 amino acids. The ends were cut back, 4 bases at V and 0 bases at J, with 10 bases in the middle. Germline CDR1 reads SEHNR; CDR2 reads FQNEAQ (reference sequence). From the RACE reads, TCRdb called clonotypes with MiXCR, one entry per CDR3 protein. The data hold 60,000 or so distinct CDR3 sequences, with more than 7.5% observed a single time. This clonotype was recorded at least ten times.

The sequence derives from a man between 35 and 55 years old with alopecia areata. Some clones in this sample may be carry-over from other donors' samples. This chain links TRBV7-9 with TRBJ2-6; D remains unclear. Sequencing used whole blood, obtained in connection with sensitization to the hapten diphenylcyclopropenone (DPC). The CDR3 sequence is CASSSSKPSGANVLTF. The DNA of the CDR3 is TGTGCCAGCAGCTCCTCGAAACCCTCTGGGGCCAACGTCCTGACTTTC.